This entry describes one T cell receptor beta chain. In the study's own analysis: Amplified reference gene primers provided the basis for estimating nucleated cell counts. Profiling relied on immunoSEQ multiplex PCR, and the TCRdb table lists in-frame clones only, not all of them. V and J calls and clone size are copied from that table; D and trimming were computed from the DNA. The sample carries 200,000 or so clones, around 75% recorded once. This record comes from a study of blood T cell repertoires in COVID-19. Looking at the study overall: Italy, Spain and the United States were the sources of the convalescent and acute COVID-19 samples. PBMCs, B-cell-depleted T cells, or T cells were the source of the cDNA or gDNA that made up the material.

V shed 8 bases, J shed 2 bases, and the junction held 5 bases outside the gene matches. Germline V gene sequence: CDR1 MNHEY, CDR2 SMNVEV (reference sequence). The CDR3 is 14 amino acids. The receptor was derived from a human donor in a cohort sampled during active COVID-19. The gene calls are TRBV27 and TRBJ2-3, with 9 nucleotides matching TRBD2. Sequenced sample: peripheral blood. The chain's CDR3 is CASRTGLATDTQYF. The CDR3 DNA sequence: TGTGCCAGCCGGACGGGACTAGCCACAGATACGCAGTATTTT.